Shown below are 22 T cell receptor beta chains from a single sample sequenced in a study of CD8 T cells in ankylosing spondylitis. Overall study findings and caveats: Within ankylosing spondylitis blood, a TCR beta motif made up of roughly eight highly homologous variants appeared to be characteristic.

Antigens of these TCRs are unknown. TCRdb redid the calling of the 5' RACE reads with MiXCR, one entry per CDR3 protein. Of 220,000 or so distinct CDR3 sequences listed, 15% to 20% are singletons. Source material: blood, either unsorted or a sorted T cell fraction (not recorded which). These receptors were obtained from a male donor with ankylosing spondylitis.

This clonotype was counted a few times. This chain connects TRBV12-3 or TRBV12-4 to TRBJ2-1, with D possibly being TRBD2 (5 bases). Trimming pared 7 bases from V and 3 bases from J, leaving 16 bases between. The CDR3 has 15 amino acids. As DNA, the CDR3 is TGTGCCAGCATATTAAGCGGAGAAGACTACAATGAGCAGTTCTTC. The encoded protein is CASILSGEDYNEQFF.

J is TRBJ2-2 and V is TRBV27, with TRBD1 matching 7 bases. The V and J ends lost 8 bases and 2 bases, in that order; junction bases with no gene match: 8. CDR1 and CDR2 (germline): MNHEY, SMNVEV (reference sequence). The CDR3 length is 15 residues. This chain's CDR3 is CASGTGTVNTGELFF. The CDR3 region has the DNA TGTGCCAGCGGTACCGGGACAGTCAACACCGGGGAGCTGTTTTTT.

In this sample, this clonotype turned up a few times. The V gene is TRBV27, the J gene TRBJ1-6; the match to TRBD1 covers 9 bases. Trimming took 6 bases from V and 0 from J; bases not matched to a gene: 9. The CDR3 is 18 amino acids. CDR1 is MNHEY, CDR2 SMNVEV, per germline (reference sequence). CDR3: CASSRLGQGSSYNSPLHF. In DNA form, the CDR3 reads TGTGCCAGCAGCCGTCTAGGACAGGGGAGCTCCTATAATTCACCCCTCCACTTT.

This clonotype was picked up a small number of times. The rearrangement uses TRBV19 and TRBJ2-3; D remains unclear. V was shortened by 8 bases and J by 7 bases, with 7 bases between the two germline ends. The CDR3 loop spans 10 amino acids. Germline loops: CDR1 LNHDA, CDR2 SQIVND (reference sequence). The CDR3 sequence: CASGSYTQYF. Written as DNA, the CDR3 is TGTGCCAGTGGTAGTTATACGCAGTATTTT.

The sample holds a few counts of this clonotype. The V call is TRBV24-1, the J call TRBJ2-5, with 8 bases that match TRBD2. The germline CDR1 and CDR2 sequences are KGHDR and SFDVKD. The CDR3 has 13 residues. Losses at the gene ends were 7 bases for V and 5 bases for J; bases not matched to a gene: 5. CDR3 sequence: CATRGAGDETQYF. Written as DNA, the CDR3 is TGTGCCACCAGAGGAGCGGGAGACGAGACCCAGTACTTC.

This clonotype was observed a few times. V is TRBV12-3 or TRBV12-4 and J is TRBJ1-2, with D hard to call. This CDR3 is 13 amino acids long. The germline V and J ends were trimmed by 6 bases and 4 bases, with 12 bases remaining between them. The CDR3, as DNA: TGTGCCAGCAGCCCTGACGGAAGCTATGGCTACACCTTC. Protein product: CASSPDGSYGYTF.

Many counts were recorded for this clonotype. V is TRBV28 and J is TRBJ2-1; the D is unclear. CDR1 is MDHEN, CDR2 SYDVKM, per germline. V was shortened by 1 base and J by 4 bases, with 2 bases between the two germline ends. This CDR3 contains 12 residues. CDR3 nucleotide sequence: TGTGCCAGCAGTTTATCGTACAATGAGCAGTTCTTC. Translating gives CASSLSYNEQFF.

This chain connects TRBV28 to TRBJ1-6; possible D gene TRBD1, 5 bases. The germline V gene has CDR1 MDHEN and CDR2 SYDVKM. This CDR3 comprises 17 residues. V was trimmed by 4 bases and J by 11 bases, leaving 24 bases between them. DNA for the CDR3: TGTGCCAGCAGTTCCGACCCTGTTGGGGGTCCGCAACCACCCCTCCACTTT. Translated: CASSSDPVGGPQPPLHF. Full variable domain (outside the CDR3, taken from reference TRBV28 and TRBJ1-6): DVKVTQSSRYLVKRTGEKVFLECVQDMDHENMFWYRQDPGLGLRLIYFSYDVKMKEKGDIPEGYSVSREKKERFSLILESASTNQTSMYLCASSSDPVGGPQPPLHFGNGTRLTVT.

This clonotype has only a few counts. The chain links TRBV7-6 to TRBJ1-5, with D possibly TRBD1 on 5 matching bases. V gave up 1 base and J gave up 1 base, with 8 bases separating them. The length of the CDR3 is 15 residues. The V gene's germline CDR1 is SGHVS and CDR2 FNYEAQ. The CDR3 sequence: CASSLDGGSNQPQHF. The CDR3 nucleotides read TGTGCCAGCAGCTTAGATGGGGGAAGCAATCAGCCCCAGCATTTT.

This clonotype was observed a few times. V gene TRBV15 combines with J gene TRBJ1-5, with 7 bases aligning to TRBD1. Trimming at V came to 3 bases and at J to 2 bases, leaving 1 base not matched to a gene. Per germline, CDR1 LNHNV and CDR2 YYDKDF (reference sequence). CDR3 length: 14 residues. The CDR3 bases are TGTGCCACCAGCAGGACAGGGCGCAATCAGCCCCAGCATTTT. Protein product: CATSRTGRNQPQHF.

This clonotype has more than one count but fewer than ten. V gene TRBV6-5 combines with J gene TRBJ1-1; D remains ambiguous. V was pared by 4 bases and J by 1 base, with 10 bases between. Germline V gene data show CDR1 as MNHEY and CDR2 as SVGAGI. CDR3 length: 14 amino acids. CDR3 nucleotide sequence: TGTGCCAGCAGTTTAGTCCTCGGGAACACTGAAGCTTTCTTT. Protein: CASSLVLGNTEAFF.

This clonotype was seen more than once but under ten times. The V gene is TRBV6-2 or TRBV6-3, the J gene TRBJ2-3, with D maybe TRBD2 (5 bases). V lost 8 bases and J lost 0, with 12 bases in between. Germline CDR1 is MNHEY and CDR2 is SVGEGT. This CDR3 region has 14 residues. The CDR3 bases are TGTGCCAGCCGGAAGGACTCGAGCACAGATACGCAGTATTTT. It specifies CASRKDSSTDTQYF.

This rearrangement joins TRBV20-1 to TRBJ2-1, with TRBD2 identical over 9 bases. V shed 0 bases, J shed 8 bases, and the junction held 5 bases outside the gene matches. Per germline, CDR1 DFQATT and CDR2 SNEGSKA (reference sequence). There are 14 residues in the CDR3. The CDR3 loop is CSAREWREGYEQFF. CDR3 sequence (DNA): TGCAGTGCTAGAGAGTGGCGGGAGGGATATGAGCAGTTCTTC.

This clonotype was seen a handful of times. The V and J genes are TRBV11-1 and TRBJ1-1; D is uncertain. There are 18 residues in the CDR3. Trimming removed 5 bases from V and 0 bases from J, with 22 bases in between. CDR1 SGHAT and CDR2 FQDESV come from the germline V gene (reference sequence). Written as DNA, the CDR3 is TGTGCCAGCAGCCATCACCCGGCAGGCGTTATGATGAACACTGAAGCTTTCTTT. Translating it yields CASSHHPAGVMMNTEAFF.

This clonotype was recorded a few times. This rearrangement joins TRBV12-5 to TRBJ1-2; D uncertain. Germline CDR1 and CDR2: LGHNT and FRNRAP. Between the trimmed V and J ends, which lost 0 bases and 8 bases, there was a span of 10 bases. The CDR3 runs to 13 residues. The CDR3 spells CASGLVSREGYTF. DNA for the CDR3: TGTGCTAGTGGTTTGGTATCGAGGGAAGGCTACACCTTC.

V and J are TRBV11-3 and TRBJ1-5; weak D call: TRBD1 (5 bases). The CDR3 is 13 residues long. V shed 8 bases and J shed 3 bases, with 11 bases lying between them. Germline assignment: CDR1 SGHNT and CDR2 YENEEA. CDR3 nucleotide sequence: TGTGCCAGCCCTCCCGGGGCCAATCAGCCCCAGCATTTT. The encoded protein is CASPPGANQPQHF.

This clonotype appeared a few times. The V call is TRBV11-2, the J call TRBJ1-1; D unclear. The germline V gene has CDR1 SGHAT and CDR2 FQNNGV. Trimming took off 3 bases at V and 11 bases at J, with 13 bases between the two ends. The CDR3 is made up of 12 amino acids. The CDR3 region has the DNA TGTGCCAGCAGCTTTGGGGATCTTTCGGCTTTCTTT. Its translation: CASSFGDLSAFF.

This clonotype was counted at least ten times. The chain has TRBV12-3 or TRBV12-4 and TRBJ1-2, with a weak D call TRBD1 (5 bases). CDR3 length: 14 residues. Trimming stripped 6 bases from V and 8 bases from J, with 19 bases between. The chain's CDR3 is CASSAAGDRRGYTF. DNA of the CDR3: TGTGCCAGCAGCGCCGCAGGTGACAGACGGGGCTACACCTTC.

The rearrangement uses TRBV4-3 and TRBJ2-7, with 8 positions matching TRBD1. J was trimmed by 5 bases and V by 0 bases; bases with no gene match: 9. This CDR3 is built from 16 residues. From germline, CDR1 is LGHNA and CDR2 YSLEER. The CDR3 coding sequence is TGCGCCAGCAGCCAAGATTTCGGGACAGGTTTCCACGAGCAGTACTTC. Translated, it gives CASSQDFGTGFHEQYF.

This clonotype has a count of ten or more. The chain couples TRBV12-3 or TRBV12-4 to TRBJ2-1, with 10 bases lining up with TRBD2. V lost 4 bases to trimming and J lost 0 bases; unmatched junction nucleotides: 9. The CDR3 has 18 amino acids. The CDR3 region has the DNA TGTGCCAGCAGTTCCCCCGGGACTAGCGTAAGCTCCTACAATGAGCAGTTCTTC. This translates into CASSSPGTSVSSYNEQFF.

This chain connects TRBV29-1 to TRBJ2-2; no firm D call. Trimming took off 5 bases at V and 0 bases at J, with 10 bases between the two ends. Per germline, CDR1 SQVTM and CDR2 ANQGSEA. The CDR3 spans 14 residues. DNA for the CDR3: TGCAGCGTTTACAGCCCTACGAACACCGGGGAGCTGTTTTTT. Translated: CSVYSPTNTGELFF.

There are many counts of this clonotype. The chain employs TRBV13 and TRBJ2-3, with D perhaps matching TRBD1 (5 bases). The germline gives CDR1 PRHDT, CDR2 FYEKMQ (reference sequence). V lost 3 bases and J lost 6, with 7 bases in between. The CDR3 has 12 amino acids. Written as DNA, the CDR3 is TGTGCCAGCAGCTTGAACAGGGATACGCAGTATTTT. This translates into CASSLNRDTQYF. Drawing the rest from reference TRBV13 and TRBJ2-3, the complete variable domain is AAGVIQSPRHLIKEKRETATLKCYPIPRHDTVYWYQQGPGQDPQFLISFYEKMQSDKGSIPDRFSAQQFSDYHSELNMSSLELGDSALYFCASSLNRDTQYFGPGTRLTVL.